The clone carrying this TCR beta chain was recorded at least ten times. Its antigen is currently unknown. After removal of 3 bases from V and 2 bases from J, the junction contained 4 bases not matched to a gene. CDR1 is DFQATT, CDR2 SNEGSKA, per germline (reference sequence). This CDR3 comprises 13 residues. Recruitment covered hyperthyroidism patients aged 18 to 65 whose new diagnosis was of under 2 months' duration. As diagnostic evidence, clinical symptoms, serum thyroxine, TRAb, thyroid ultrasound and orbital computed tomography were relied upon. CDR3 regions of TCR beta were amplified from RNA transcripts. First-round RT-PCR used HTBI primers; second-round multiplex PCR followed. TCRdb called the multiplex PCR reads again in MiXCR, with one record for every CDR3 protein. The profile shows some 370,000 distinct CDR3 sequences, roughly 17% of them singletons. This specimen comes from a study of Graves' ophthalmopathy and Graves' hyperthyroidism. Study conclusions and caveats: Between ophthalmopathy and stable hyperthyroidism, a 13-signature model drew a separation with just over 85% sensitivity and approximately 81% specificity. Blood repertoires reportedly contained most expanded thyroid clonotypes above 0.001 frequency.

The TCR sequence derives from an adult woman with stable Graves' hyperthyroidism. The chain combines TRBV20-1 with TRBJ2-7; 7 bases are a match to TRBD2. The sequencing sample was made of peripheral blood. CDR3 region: CSARGGIAYEQYF. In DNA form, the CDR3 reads TGCAGTGCTAGGGGGGGGATTGCCTACGAGCAGTACTTC.